What follows are 23 T cell receptor beta chains derived from one specimen sequenced in a study of glioma-infiltrating T cells after dendritic cell vaccination. Libraries were prepared by immunoSEQ multiplex PCR; TCRdb keeps only in-frame clonotypes and omits some of them. The sample has about 92,000 clones; just over 85% are singletons. Sample: blood, taken before dendritic cell vaccination. Receptors were obtained from a human donor with glioblastoma.

The V gene is TRBV5-4, the J gene TRBJ2-7; 12 bases fit TRBD2. Trimming at V came to 2 bases and at J to 6 bases, leaving 9 bases not matched to a gene. Germline values: CDR1 SGHNT, CDR2 YYREEE (reference sequence). This CDR3 is 16 amino acids long. The CDR3 spells CASSFTLAGGPGEQYF. CDR3 sequence (DNA): TGTGCCAGCAGCTTTACGCTAGCGGGAGGGCCTGGCGAGCAGTACTTC. Looking up the rest from reference TRBV5-4 and TRBJ2-7 gives the full variable domain: ETGVTQSPTHLIKTRGQQVTLRCSSQSGHNTVSWYQQALGQGPQFIFQYYREEENGRGNFPPRFSGLQFPNYSSELNVNALELDDSALYLCASSFTLAGGPGEQYFGPGTRLTVT.

This clone was observed once. The V gene is TRBV6-4, the J gene TRBJ2-3, with D possibly TRBD2 on 5 matching bases. CDR3 size: 13 residues. CDR1 and CDR2 from the germline V gene are MRHNA and SNTAGT. V dropped 4 bases and J dropped 5 bases, with 10 bases sitting between them. CDR3 DNA sequence: TGTGCCAGCAGTGTTCTGGCGGGAGATACGCAGTATTTT. This translates into CASSVLAGDTQYF.

V is TRBV27 and J is TRBJ2-7, with TRBD2 matching 12 bases. From germline, CDR1 is MNHEY and CDR2 SMNVEV (reference sequence). The CDR3 totals 14 residues. Trimming cost V 3 bases and J 6 bases; bases outside gene matches: 3. The CDR3 loop reads CASSFGLAGFEQYF. The CDR3 coding sequence is TGTGCCAGCAGTTTCGGACTAGCGGGGTTCGAGCAGTACTTC.

The chain couples TRBV9 to TRBJ2-7; D is undetermined. The V and J ends lost 0 bases and 3 bases respectively, with 13 bases between them. Germline V CDR1 and CDR2: SGDLS, YYNGEE. The CDR3 totals 15 residues. This chain's CDR3 is CASSVESGHFYEQYF. The CDR3 bases are TGTGCCAGCAGCGTAGAGTCTGGGCACTTCTACGAGCAGTACTTC.

The V and J genes are TRBV7-3 and TRBJ2-1, with 7 bases lining up with TRBD2. The CDR3 contains 16 residues. Losses at the gene ends were 0 bases for V and 3 bases for J; bases not matched to a gene: 5. CDR1 SGHTA and CDR2 FQGTGA come from the germline V gene. The CDR3 protein is CASSLTGGGRYNEQFF. The CDR3 bases are TGTGCCAGCAGCTTAACGGGGGGAGGGCGCTACAATGAGCAGTTCTTC.

This chain links TRBV6-5 with TRBJ2-1; 7 bases are a match to TRBD2. J gave up 0 bases and V 0 bases, and 2 bases lay outside the gene matches. The germline CDR1 and CDR2 sequences are MNHEY and SVGAGI. The length of the CDR3 is 16 residues. CDR3 DNA sequence: TGTGCCAGCAGTTACTCCGGCGGGAGCTCCTACAATGAGCAGTTCTTC. This gives the protein CASSYSGGSSYNEQFF.

CDR3 bases: TGTGCCAGCAGCCCTAAATACCGGGACAGCTATGGCTACACCTTC. Residues: CASSPKYRDSYGYTF. The J gene is TRBJ1-2, the V gene TRBV5-4; 7 bases fit TRBD1. In germline, CDR1 is SGHNT, CDR2 YYREEE (reference sequence). The V and J ends lost 4 bases and 4 bases, in that order; junction bases with no gene match: 10. The CDR3 sequence is 15 residues long.

This chain links TRBV15 with TRBJ2-1; weak D call: TRBD1 (5 bases). Deletions cut 0 bases from V and 6 bases from J, with 18 bases between. The germline V gene encodes CDR1 LNHNV and CDR2 YYDKDF (reference sequence). The CDR3 has 17 residues. The CDR3 DNA reads TGTGCCACCAGCAGAGATCCAGGTGGCAGGGTGGGCAATGAGCAGTTCTTC. It translates to CATSRDPGGRVGNEQFF.

This clone turned up a few times. The J gene is TRBJ1-4, the V gene TRBV15; TRBD1 aligns across 10 bases. The V segment lost 5 bases and the J segment 8 bases; nucleotides outside the gene matches: 5. CDR3 size: 14 residues. Germline CDR1 is LNHNV and CDR2 is YYDKDF (reference sequence). This CDR3 reads CATSPGTGEEKLFF. The CDR3 region has the DNA TGTGCCACCAGCCCCGGGACAGGGGAAGAAAAACTGTTTTTT.

The chain recombines TRBV28 with TRBJ2-7, with TRBD2 identical over 11 bases. V was clipped by 3 bases and J by 2 bases; unmatched bases: 9. This CDR3 region has 17 residues. Germline CDR1 is MDHEN and CDR2 is SYDVKM. Written as DNA, the CDR3 is TGTGCCAGCAGTTTTAGGTCCCTAGCGGGAGGTGCCTACGAGCAGTACTTC. The encoded protein is CASSFRSLAGGAYEQYF.

V and J are TRBV6-4 and TRBJ1-1; the D gene is possibly TRBD1 (5 bases). The V gene's germline CDR1 is MRHNA and CDR2 SNTAGT. Trimming took off 4 bases at V and 1 base at J, with 7 bases between the two ends. The CDR3 has 13 amino acids. The CDR3, as DNA: TGTGCCAGCAGTGTACAGGAGAACACTGAAGCTTTCTTT. This gives the protein CASSVQENTEAFF.

The genes are TRBV6-4 and TRBJ2-3, with 9 nucleotides matching TRBD2. This CDR3 spans 16 amino acids. In germline, CDR1 is MRHNA, CDR2 SNTAGT. V lost 0 bases, J lost 5 bases, and 6 bases stayed unmatched. The CDR3 sequence is CASSDSWRGGRDTQYF. Written as DNA, the CDR3 is TGTGCCAGCAGTGACTCATGGCGGGGGGGCCGAGATACGCAGTATTTT.

This sequence joins TRBV6-6 and TRBJ1-1; 11 positions agree with TRBD1. CDR3 length equals 14 residues. V was clipped by 5 bases and J by 6 bases; unmatched bases: 5. Germline-derived CDR1 and CDR2 are MNHNY and SVGAGI (reference sequence). The CDR3 coding sequence is TGTGCCAGCAGTGTCGGACAGGGGGCGGCTGAAGCTTTCTTT. Amino acid sequence: CASSVGQGAAEAFF.

This clone was recorded only once. The chain uses TRBV28 and TRBJ2-7; a weak D match, TRBD1 (5 bases). The CDR3 is 15 residues long. The germline gives CDR1 MDHEN, CDR2 SYDVKM. Trimming left V 3 bases short and J 6 bases short, with 18 bases between. This chain's CDR3 is CASSLGEQALSEQYF. Here the CDR3 DNA reads TGTGCCAGCAGTTTGGGTGAACAGGCCCTCAGCGAGCAGTACTTC.

This chain uses TRBV18 with TRBJ1-2; 12 bases map to TRBD1. This CDR3 contains 14 residues. Germline V CDR1 and CDR2: KGHSH, LQKENI. V was clipped by 3 bases and J by 8 bases; unmatched bases: 4. DNA for the CDR3: TGTGCCAGCTCACCGGGACAGGGGGCAGACGGCTACACCTTC. This encodes CASSPGQGADGYTF.

This chain connects TRBV5-4 to TRBJ2-5, with a tentative D call TRBD1 (7 bases). The DNA matches TRBJ2-7 better at its end, which makes the J call doubtful. The CDR3 length is 15 residues. Germline V gene data show CDR1 as SGHNT and CDR2 as YYREEE (reference sequence). For the CDR3, the DNA is TGTGCCAGCAGCCCAGGCGGGACAGCCACCTACGAGCAGTACTTC. Translation gives CASSPGGTATYEQYF.

The chain is built from TRBV11-3 and TRBJ2-1, with 15 nucleotides matching TRBD2. V gave up 4 bases and J gave up 9 bases; unmatched junction bases: 1. The germline V gene has CDR1 SGHNT and CDR2 YENEEA. The CDR3 runs to 14 residues. The CDR3 nucleotides read TGTGCCAGCAGCTCGGGACTAGCGGGAGGTGAGCAGTTCTTC. Amino acids: CASSSGLAGGEQFF.

The chain combines TRBV27 with TRBJ1-2; D call uncertain. The germline CDR1 and CDR2 sequences are MNHEY and SMNVEV (reference sequence). Trimming stripped 5 bases from V and 4 bases from J, with 11 bases between. The CDR3 is 13 amino acids. In nucleotides, the CDR3 is TGTGCCAGCAGTCCCCTGGAGGGCTATGGCTACACCTTC. Translating it yields CASSPLEGYGYTF.

This clone was counted between two and nine times. The sample carries other DNA sequences with the same CDR3. The chain couples TRBV7-3 to TRBJ2-3, with TRBD2 identical over 12 bases. The CDR3 has 16 residues. With V trimmed by 6 bases and J by 1 base, 5 bases remained unmatched. Germline V gene lookup returns CDR1 SGHTA and CDR2 FQGTGA. The CDR3 nucleotides read TGTGCCAGCAGTCTTCTAGCGGGGGGGGGCACAGATACGCAGTATTTT. It yields the protein CASSLLAGGGTDTQYF.

V gene TRBV9 combines with J gene TRBJ1-2, with TRBD1 matching over 8 bases. Germline V gene sequence: CDR1 SGDLS, CDR2 YYNGEE. The J segment lost 4 bases and the V segment lost 3 bases, leaving 8 bases of the junction unmatched. The CDR3 is 15 residues long. This CDR3 reads CASSAEGQALYGYTF. The CDR3, as DNA: TGTGCCAGCAGCGCCGAGGGACAGGCCCTCTATGGCTACACCTTC.

The chain joins TRBV27 to TRBJ1-3; no reliable D call. CDR3 length: 15 amino acids. Trimming cost V 0 bases and J 0 bases, with 6 bases left between them. The V gene's germline CDR1 is MNHEY and CDR2 SMNVEV (reference sequence). The CDR3 coding sequence is TGTGCCAGCAGTTTATCTTCAGACTCTGGAAACACCATATATTTT. This codes for CASSLSSDSGNTIYF.

The chain carries TRBV4-3 and TRBJ2-2; 12 nucleotides align to TRBD1. Per the germline V gene, CDR1 is LGHNA and CDR2 is YSLEER. The trim removed 6 bases at V and 6 bases at J, leaving 2 bases unmatched. The CDR3 consists of 14 residues. CDR3 sequence (DNA): TGCGCCAGCAGTCGGGACAGGGGGCCCGGGGAGCTGTTTTTT. This gives the protein CASSRDRGPGELFF.

V is TRBV29-1 and J is TRBJ2-7; D perhaps matches TRBD1 (6 bases). The CDR3 is 13 residues long. Germline CDR1 reads SQVTM; CDR2 reads ANQGSEA. With 7 bases removed from V and 2 bases from J, the gap between germline ends came to 15 bases. The CDR3 nucleotides read TGCAGCGGAATACTAAGGGACACCTACGAGCAGTACTTC. Protein product: CSGILRDTYEQYF.